This is a list of T cell receptor beta chains from one sample in a study of blood T cells in healthy people across ages. Each CDR3 protein gets one entry after TCRdb re-called the 5' RACE reads with MiXCR. The sample has hundreds of thousands of distinct CDR3 sequences, around 43% seen once. Sequenced material: blood. The receptor source for this set is a man older than 75 in good health. Both conserved end residues are part of each CDR3.

J gene,V gene,CDR3 protein
TRBJ1-2,TRBV20-1,CSAPNYGYTF
.,TRBV21-1,CASSPARRQETQFF
TRBJ1-1,TRBV7-9,CTSSLGPMTEAFF
TRBJ1-1,TRBV12-3/TRBV12-4,CASSLRGDRGPNTEAFF
TRBJ2-7,TRBV6-6,CASNADRAYEQYF
TRBJ1-2,TRBV6-2/TRBV6-3,CASSRNRDRGRANYGYTF
TRBJ2-1,TRBV6-1,CASSEGGEGIRQFF
TRBJ2-3,TRBV27,CASSSPGLATDTQYF
TRBJ1-4,TRBV6-6,CASSLRQGAGEKLFF
TRBJ2-3,TRBV7-9,CASSRGGAGDTQYF
TRBJ1-1,TRBV9,CASSVEDRGTEAFF
TRBJ2-2,TRBV20-1,CSAPRGSTGELFF
TRBJ2-1,TRBV2,CASSESSGGSYKEQFF
TRBJ1-4,TRBV11-2,CASSPWGDGEKLFF
TRBJ1-2,TRBV4-1,CASSQDSVAGRNYGYTF
TRBJ2-1,TRBV6-2/TRBV6-3,CWGVRNEQFF
TRBJ2-3,TRBV20-1,CSASEIAGGPPDTQYF
.,TRBV6-5,CASSYVSTASRLETQYF
TRBJ1-6,TRBV7-2,CASSLGGTGPRGSPLHF
TRBJ2-2,TRBV7-9,CASSVDTGELFF
TRBJ1-3,TRBV7-2,CASSLRGLSGNTIYF
TRBJ2-7,TRBV6-2/TRBV6-3,CASSASGKGTYEQYF
TRBJ2-5,TRBV28,CASSFPFAGGPQETQYF
TRBJ2-1,TRBV7-2,CASSLDIPKQFF
TRBJ2-5,TRBV7-2,CASSRGRLKETQYF
TRBJ1-1,TRBV30,CACRQGGTEAFF
TRBJ2-1,TRBV28,CASSMGLAERWEEQFF
TRBJ2-2,TRBV7-2,CASSSRRLNTGELFF
TRBJ2-7,TRBV29-1,CSTRTSGGAGEQYF
TRBJ2-3,TRBV20-1,CSARTSGPRDTQYF
TRBJ2-5,TRBV6-2/TRBV6-3,CASGTQDQETQYF
TRBJ2-5,TRBV29-1,CSVLTFSSWDSDSNEQYF
TRBJ2-4,TRBV7-9,CASSSNRDPKNIQYF
TRBJ2-7,TRBV7-2,CASSLAAGNYEQYF
TRBJ1-2,TRBV7-9,CASSSGTQLWGYYGYTF
TRBJ2-7,TRBV6-5,CASSGPGQGAYEQYF
TRBJ2-1,TRBV20-1,CSARDIRTETYNEQFF
TRBJ2-7,TRBV6-2/TRBV6-3,CASRTRSTGGHEQYF
TRBJ2-5,TRBV7-8,CASSLVGSGWGEQYF
TRBJ2-3,TRBV7-6,CASTPGRASGTYSDTQYF
TRBJ2-3,TRBV30,CACPGTSVYYSDTQYF
TRBJ1-5,TRBV20-1,CSAPRSSNQPQHF
TRBJ2-3,TRBV29-1,CSVRGALSSYNEQYF
TRBJ2-1,TRBV11-2,CASSLFAGGRNEQFF
TRBJ1-1,TRBV29-1,CSVGERRKSTEAFF
.,TRBV6-1,CASTKQGSRLRETQYF
TRBJ2-5,TRBV7-7,CASSSGEQETQYF
TRBJ2-7,TRBV12-5,CASGLEQGAYEQYF
TRBJ2-2,TRBV6-5,CASSRGLNTGELFF
TRBJ2-6,TRBV7-3,CASSLLPLTGSGANVLTF
TRBJ1-6,TRBV14,CASSHKGTGGFSPLHF
TRBJ1-1,TRBV20-1,CSAREPRGGLMNTEAFF
TRBJ2-1,TRBV27,CASTPAGGKRDNEQFF
.,TRBV6-5,CASSPYRWSSYNEQYF
TRBJ1-3,TRBV3-1,CASSRDGSSGNTIYF
TRBJ2-5,TRBV6-1,CASSEFPQETQYF
TRBJ1-2,TRBV29-1,CSVDRGLGYTF